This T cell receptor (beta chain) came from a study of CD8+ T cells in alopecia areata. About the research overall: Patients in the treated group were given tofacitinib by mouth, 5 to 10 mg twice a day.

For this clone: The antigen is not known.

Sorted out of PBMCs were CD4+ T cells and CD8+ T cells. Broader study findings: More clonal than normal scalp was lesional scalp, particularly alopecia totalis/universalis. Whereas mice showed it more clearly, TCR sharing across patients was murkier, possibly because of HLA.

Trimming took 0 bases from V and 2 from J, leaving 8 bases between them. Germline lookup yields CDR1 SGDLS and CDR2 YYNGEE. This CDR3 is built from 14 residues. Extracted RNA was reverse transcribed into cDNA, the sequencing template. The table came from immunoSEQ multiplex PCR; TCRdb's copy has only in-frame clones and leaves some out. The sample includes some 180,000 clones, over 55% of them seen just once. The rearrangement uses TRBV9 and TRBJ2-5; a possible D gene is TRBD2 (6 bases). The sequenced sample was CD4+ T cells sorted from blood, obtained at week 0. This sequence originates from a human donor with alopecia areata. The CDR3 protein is CASSVGGGQETQYF. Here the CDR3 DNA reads TGTGCCAGCAGCGTAGGCGGAGGGCAAGAGACCCAGTACTTC.